Presented here are 5 T cell receptor beta chains from one specimen sequenced in a study of T-cell memory formation after mild COVID-19. TCRdb re-analysed the 5' RACE reads in MiXCR, keeping a single row per CDR3 protein. This sample carries around 200,000 distinct CDR3 sequences, around 25% of them seen once, and the ten largest clones take approximately 10%. The sample was PBMCs or a T cell subset sorted from them (not recorded which). The receptors here all came from an adult woman who had mild COVID-19 (a few samples of this study predate the infection). Cell type and time point are not known.

This chain uses TRBV6-6 with TRBJ2-7, with no clear D. Between the trimmed V and J ends, which lost 0 bases and 6 bases, there was a span of 6 bases. In germline, CDR1 is MNHNY, CDR2 SVGAGI (reference sequence). This CDR3 is 12 amino acids long. In DNA form, the CDR3 reads TGTGCCAGCAGTTACTCGTACGGCGAGCAGTACTTC. It codes for CASSYSYGEQYF.

Only a few counts were recorded for this clonotype. The gene calls are TRBV6-2 or TRBV6-3 and TRBJ2-7; D is ambiguous. The CDR3 is 11 residues long. CDR1 MNHEY and CDR2 SVGEGT come from the germline V gene. Trimming removed 4 bases at V and 7 bases at J, with 8 bases between. The CDR3 nucleotides read TGTGCCAGCAGTTCTTACTCGGAGCAGTACTTC. Amino acids: CASSSYSEQYF.

This clonotype has a handful of counts. This chain links TRBV5-1 with TRBJ2-5; D is unclear. Trimming shortened V by 4 bases and J by 1 base, and 14 bases separated the two germline ends. Germline CDR1 and CDR2: SGHRS and YFSETQ. The CDR3 extends over 15 amino acids. The CDR3 loop is CASSRSRQSQETQYF. CDR3 DNA sequence: TGCGCCAGCAGCCGAAGTCGACAATCCCAAGAGACCCAGTACTTC.

This chain links TRBV10-3 with TRBJ1-1; 10 nucleotides match TRBD1. The CDR3 contains 14 residues. Trimming took 9 bases from V and 1 from J; bases not matched to a gene: 5. Germline V CDR1 and CDR2: ENHRY, SYGVKD. The CDR3 bases are TGTGCCATGGCCGGGACAGGGGAGAACACTGAAGCTTTCTTT. Amino acid sequence: CAMAGTGENTEAFF.

There are many counts of this clonotype. V and J are TRBV12-3 or TRBV12-4 and TRBJ2-3, with TRBD1 matching over 8 bases. With V trimmed by 5 bases and J by 2 bases, 3 bases remained unmatched. The CDR3 is 14 amino acids. The CDR3 loop is CASSRTGTTDTQYF. The CDR3 nucleotides are TGTGCCAGCAGTAGGACAGGGACCACAGATACGCAGTATTTT.